These 21 T cell receptor beta chains originate from one sample sequenced in a study of blood T cell repertoires in COVID-19. Clones were sequenced by immunoSEQ multiplex PCR, and TCRdb holds only the in-frame ones, with some missing. Here the sample spans 180,000 or so clones, nearly 90% being singletons. The specimen sequenced was PBMCs or T cells enriched from blood (not recorded which). These receptors originate from a middle-aged woman with acute COVID-19.

This rearrangement joins TRBV18 to TRBJ2-2; 11 nucleotides match TRBD1. This CDR3 has 15 amino acids. J was trimmed by 4 bases and V by 6 bases; bases with no gene match: 4. Per germline, CDR1 KGHSH and CDR2 LQKENI. CDR3 in amino acids: CASSPGQGVTGELFF. The CDR3 DNA is TGTGCCAGCTCGCCGGGACAGGGGGTCACCGGGGAGCTGTTTTTT.

V is TRBV4-3 and J is TRBJ2-7, with D possibly TRBD1 on 6 matching bases. The V and J ends lost 0 bases and 7 bases respectively, with 7 bases between them. From germline, CDR1 is LGHNA and CDR2 YSLEER. This CDR3 spans 12 amino acids. CDR3 amino acids: CASSQERGEQYF. The CDR3 DNA reads TGCGCCAGCAGCCAAGAAAGGGGGGAGCAGTACTTC.

The V gene is TRBV4-2, the J gene TRBJ2-7, with D tentatively TRBD2 (7 bases). V lost 3 bases to trimming and J lost 3 bases, with 15 bases between them. There are 15 residues in the CDR3. Germline V lookup: CDR1 LGHNA, CDR2 YNFKEQ. CDR3 in DNA: TGTGCCAGCAGCCAGTTTTTAGGGGGGGGCTACGAGCAGTACTTC. Its translation is CASSQFLGGGYEQYF.

As DNA, the CDR3 is TGTGCCAGCAGCGGGCGTTTTGGACAGCCGAACACCGGGGAGCTGTTTTTT. This translates into CASSGRFGQPNTGELFF. The J gene is TRBJ2-2, the V gene TRBV2, with D maybe TRBD1 (6 bases). The V gene's germline CDR1 is SNHLY and CDR2 FYNNEI. The CDR3 has 17 residues. Trimming took 6 bases from V and 0 from J, leaving 17 bases between them.

The CDR3 DNA reads as TGCAGCGTCGTCCCCAGGGACAGGGGGCGAGTTCTGGATGAGCAGTTCTTC. It specifies CSVVPRDRGRVLDEQFF. The rearrangement joins TRBV29-1 to TRBJ2-1; 12 bases fit TRBD1. CDR1 is SQVTM, CDR2 ANQGSEA, per germline. There are 17 residues in the CDR3. The trim removed 6 bases at V and 8 bases at J, leaving 17 bases unmatched.

The chain joins TRBV6-5 to TRBJ2-7; 8 bases are shared with TRBD1. J gave up 0 bases and V 7 bases, and 8 bases lay outside the gene matches. The CDR3 has 15 residues. The V gene's germline CDR1 is MNHEY and CDR2 SVGAGI. Here the CDR3 reads CASKMTGASSYEQYF. In DNA, the CDR3 is TGTGCCAGCAAGATGACAGGGGCTAGCTCCTACGAGCAGTACTTC.

This clone appeared once. The V and J genes are TRBV2 and TRBJ2-7; D unresolved. The CDR3 contains 12 residues. V was trimmed by 4 bases and J by 3 bases, leaving 7 bases between them. Germline values: CDR1 SNHLY, CDR2 FYNNEI. Here the CDR3 reads CASSATNYEQYF. CDR3 nucleotide sequence: TGTGCCAGCAGTGCGACAAACTACGAGCAGTACTTC.

The chain combines TRBV4-1 with TRBJ2-1, with 9 bases fitting TRBD2. The CDR3 is 17 residues long. V shed 0 bases and J 5 bases; nucleotides not matched to a gene: 8. Germline V gene sequence: CDR1 MGHRA, CDR2 YSYEKL. The CDR3 region is CASSQEGASGANNEQFF. The DNA of the CDR3 is TGCGCCAGCAGCCAAGAAGGCGCTAGCGGGGCTAACAATGAGCAGTTCTTC.

The chain employs TRBV30 and TRBJ2-1, with 7 bases fitting TRBD1. The CDR3 totals 12 residues. V lost 5 bases, J lost 9 bases, and 7 bases stayed unmatched. Germline assignment: CDR1 GTSNPN and CDR2 SVGIG (reference sequence). Here the CDR3 DNA reads TGTGCCTGGGAGACAGGGCCCGGTGAGCAGTTCTTC. Translation gives CAWETGPGEQFF.

V usage is TRBV19 and J usage is TRBJ2-3, with 10 bases that match TRBD2. Per germline, CDR1 LNHDA and CDR2 SQIVND (reference sequence). The CDR3 spans 15 residues. Trimming cost V 3 bases and J 6 bases; bases outside gene matches: 6. CDR3 region: CASSIGLAVLDTQYF. CDR3 nucleotides: TGTGCCAGTAGTATCGGACTAGCGGTGCTGGATACGCAGTATTTT. The full variable domain, completed using reference TRBV19 and TRBJ2-3, is DGGITQSPKYLFRKEGQNVTLSCEQNLNHDAMYWYRQDPGQGLRLIYYSQIVNDFQKGDIAEGYSVSREKKESFPLTVTSAQKNPTAFYLCASSIGLAVLDTQYFGPGTRLTVL.

This chain connects TRBV2 to TRBJ2-4; tentative D call: TRBD2 (6 bases). This CDR3 is 13 amino acids long. Between the trimmed V and J ends, which lost 4 bases and 7 bases, there was a span of 11 bases. Germline-derived CDR1 and CDR2 are SNHLY and FYNNEI. DNA for the CDR3: TGTGCCAGCAGTGGCCTGGGACTTAACATTCAGTACTTC. This codes for CASSGLGLNIQYF. The whole variable domain, remainder taken from reference TRBV2 and TRBJ2-4, is EPEVTQTPSHQVTQMGQEVILRCVPISNHLYFYWYRQILGQKVEFLVSFYNNEISEKSEIFDDQFSVERPDGSNFTLKIRSTKLEDSAMYFCASSGLGLNIQYFGAGTRLSVL.

This clone has just one count. V is TRBV5-8 and J is TRBJ1-5; 8 nucleotides agree with TRBD1. The CDR3 length is 19 residues. Germline values: CDR1 SGHTS, CDR2 YDEGEE. Trimming took 4 bases from V and 0 from J; bases not matched to a gene: 15. CDR3 nucleotide sequence: TGTGCCAGCAGCATACGTCCGGGACAGGAGAGACTTAGCAATCAGCCCCAGCATTTT. It encodes CASSIRPGQERLSNQPQHF.

The chain joins TRBV28 to TRBJ1-3; the D gene is possibly TRBD1 (6 bases). The CDR3 has 16 residues. The V and J ends lost 5 bases and 4 bases respectively, with 18 bases between them. Germline V gene data show CDR1 as MDHEN and CDR2 as SYDVKM. CDR3 sequence (DNA): TGTGCCAGCAGTCACCGAGGGGGAAGCTCAGGAAACACCATATATTTT. It codes for CASSHRGGSSGNTIYF.

This chain uses TRBV7-9 with TRBJ1-3; D is perhaps TRBD1 (6 bases). Trimming removed 5 bases from V and 6 bases from J, with 20 bases in between. This CDR3 has 16 amino acids. Germline-derived CDR1 and CDR2 are SEHNR and FQNEAQ (reference sequence). CDR3 nucleotides: TGTGCCAGCAGCCCGAGGGGGGGCGCCGCTCAAAACACCATATATTTT. Protein: CASSPRGGAAQNTIYF.

This chain links TRBV3-1 (or the pseudogene TRBV3-2) with TRBJ2-2; 11 bases agree with TRBD1. Germline V gives CDR1 LGHDT, CDR2 YNNKEL (reference sequence). CDR3 size: 18 residues. Germline trimming cut 5 bases from V and 3 bases from J; bases unmatched to any gene: 11. CDR3 region: CASSADRGRVGDTGELFF. The DNA for the CDR3 is TGTGCCAGCAGCGCGGACAGGGGGCGCGTCGGAGACACCGGGGAGCTGTTTTTT.

The rearrangement joins TRBV4-1 to TRBJ1-2; maybe TRBD1 (6 bases). The CDR3 spans 20 residues. The V end lost 1 base, the J end lost 0 bases, and 24 bases lay between the germline ends. From germline, CDR1 is MGHRA and CDR2 YSYEKL. The CDR3, as DNA: TGCGCCAGCAGCCAAGGAATAGTTACGACAGGCAATCCAGCTAACTATGGCTACACCTTC. This gives the protein CASSQGIVTTGNPANYGYTF.

The J gene is TRBJ2-1, the V gene TRBV27; TRBD2 matches 10 bases. The germline gives CDR1 MNHEY, CDR2 SMNVEV (reference sequence). The CDR3 is made up of 15 amino acids. Trimming cost V 7 bases and J 7 bases; bases outside gene matches: 10. CDR3 loop: CASTPGAGGGNEQFF. CDR3 nucleotides: TGTGCCAGCACCCCCGGAGCGGGAGGGGGTAATGAGCAGTTCTTC.

The J gene is TRBJ1-5, the V gene TRBV10-2; D uncertain. This CDR3 spans 14 amino acids. The germline CDR1 and CDR2 sequences are WSHSY and SAAADI. V was trimmed by 2 bases and J by 6 bases, leaving 11 bases between them. The CDR3 nucleotides read TGCGCCAGCAGTGAGGGAGGGCGAGGTCAGCCCCAGCATTTT. Its protein product is CASSEGGRGQPQHF.

This clone was found once. V gene TRBV30 combines with J gene TRBJ1-2; 7 positions agree with TRBD1. The CDR3 has 15 residues. The V and J ends lost 4 bases and 4 bases, in that order; junction bases with no gene match: 12. Germline lookup yields CDR1 GTSNPN and CDR2 SVGIG (reference sequence). CDR3 DNA: TGTGCCTGGAATCTCGAGACAGGGCGTCCCTATGGCTACACCTTC. Translating gives CAWNLETGRPYGYTF.

The chain uses TRBV12-3 or TRBV12-4 and TRBJ1-1; D ambiguous. This CDR3 has 13 amino acids. Deletions cut 6 bases from V and 5 bases from J, with 13 bases between. The CDR3 region is CASSPGRGTEAFF. The CDR3 DNA follows: TGTGCCAGCAGCCCCGGTCGAGGGACTGAAGCTTTCTTT.

The V gene is TRBV25-1, the J gene TRBJ2-1, with a weak D call TRBD1 (5 bases). The CDR3 consists of 15 residues. Germline V CDR1 and CDR2: MGHDK, SYGVNS. Trimming removed 5 bases from V and 4 bases from J, with 15 bases in between. CDR3 sequence: CASSLTAGIYNEQFF. In DNA form, the CDR3 reads TGTGCCAGCAGTCTGACAGCAGGGATATACAATGAGCAGTTCTTC.